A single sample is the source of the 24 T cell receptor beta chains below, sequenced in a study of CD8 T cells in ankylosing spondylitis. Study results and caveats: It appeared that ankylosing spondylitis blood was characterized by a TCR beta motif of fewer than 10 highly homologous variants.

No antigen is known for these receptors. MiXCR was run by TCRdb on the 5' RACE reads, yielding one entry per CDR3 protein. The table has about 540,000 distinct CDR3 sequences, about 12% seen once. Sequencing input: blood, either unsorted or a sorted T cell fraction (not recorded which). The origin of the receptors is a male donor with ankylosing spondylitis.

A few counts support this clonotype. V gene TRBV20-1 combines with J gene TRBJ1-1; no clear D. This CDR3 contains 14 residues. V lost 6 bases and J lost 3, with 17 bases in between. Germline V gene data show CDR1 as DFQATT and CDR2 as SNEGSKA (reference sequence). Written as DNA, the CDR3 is TGCAGTGCCAACGAGGGCCCAGCCGACACTGAAGCTTTCTTT. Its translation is CSANEGPADTEAFF.

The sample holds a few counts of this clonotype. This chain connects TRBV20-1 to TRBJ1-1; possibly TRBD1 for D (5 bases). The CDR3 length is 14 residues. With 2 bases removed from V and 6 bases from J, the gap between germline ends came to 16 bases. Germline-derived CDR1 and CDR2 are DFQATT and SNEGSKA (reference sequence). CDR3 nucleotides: TGCAGTGCTAGATACCCAGGGAGAGGACCTGAAGCTTTCTTT. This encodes CSARYPGRGPEAFF.

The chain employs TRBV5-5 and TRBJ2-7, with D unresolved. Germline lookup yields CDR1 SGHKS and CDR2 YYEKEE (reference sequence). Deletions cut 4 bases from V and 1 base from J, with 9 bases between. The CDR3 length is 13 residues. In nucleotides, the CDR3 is TGTGCCAGCAGCGTCCAGGCATCCTACGAGCAGTACTTC. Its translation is CASSVQASYEQYF.

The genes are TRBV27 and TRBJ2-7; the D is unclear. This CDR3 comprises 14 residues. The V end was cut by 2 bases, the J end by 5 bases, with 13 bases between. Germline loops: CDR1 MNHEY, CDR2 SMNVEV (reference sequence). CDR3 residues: CASSLEPGGNEQYV. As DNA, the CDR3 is TGTGCCAGCAGTTTAGAGCCTGGCGGAAACGAGCAGTACGTC.

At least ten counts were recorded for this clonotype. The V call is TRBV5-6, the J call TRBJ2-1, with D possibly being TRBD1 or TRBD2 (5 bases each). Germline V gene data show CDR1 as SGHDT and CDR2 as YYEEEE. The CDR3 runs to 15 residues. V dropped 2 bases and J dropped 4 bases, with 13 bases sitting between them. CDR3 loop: CASSFDSSGYNEQFF. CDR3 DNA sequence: TGTGCCAGCAGCTTCGACAGCTCGGGGTACAATGAGCAGTTCTTC.

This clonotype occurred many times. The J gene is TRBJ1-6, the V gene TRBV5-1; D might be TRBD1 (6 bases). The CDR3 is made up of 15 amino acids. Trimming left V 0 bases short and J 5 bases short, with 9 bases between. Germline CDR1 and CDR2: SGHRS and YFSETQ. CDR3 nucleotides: TGCGCCAGCAGCTTGGGACAGGCCGATAATTCACCCCTCCACTTT. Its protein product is CASSLGQADNSPLHF.

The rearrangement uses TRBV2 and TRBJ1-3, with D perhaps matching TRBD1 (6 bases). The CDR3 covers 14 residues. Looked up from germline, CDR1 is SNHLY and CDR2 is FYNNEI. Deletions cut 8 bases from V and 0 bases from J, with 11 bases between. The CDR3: CASQDSYSGNTIYF. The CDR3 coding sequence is TGTGCCAGCCAGGACAGCTACTCTGGAAACACCATATATTTT.

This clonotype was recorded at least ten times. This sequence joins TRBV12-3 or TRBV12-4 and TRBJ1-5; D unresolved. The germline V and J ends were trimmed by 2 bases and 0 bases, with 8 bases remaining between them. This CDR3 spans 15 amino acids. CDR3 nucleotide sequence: TGTGCCAGCAGTTTAAGCGGGTATAGCAATCAGCCCCAGCATTTT. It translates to CASSLSGYSNQPQHF.

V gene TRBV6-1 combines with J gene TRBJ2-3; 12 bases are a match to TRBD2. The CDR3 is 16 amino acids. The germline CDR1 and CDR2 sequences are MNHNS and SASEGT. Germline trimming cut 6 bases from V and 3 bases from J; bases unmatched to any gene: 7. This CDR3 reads CASSKRLAGVTDTQYF. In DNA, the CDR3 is TGTGCCAGCAGCAAAAGACTAGCGGGAGTAACAGATACGCAGTATTTT.

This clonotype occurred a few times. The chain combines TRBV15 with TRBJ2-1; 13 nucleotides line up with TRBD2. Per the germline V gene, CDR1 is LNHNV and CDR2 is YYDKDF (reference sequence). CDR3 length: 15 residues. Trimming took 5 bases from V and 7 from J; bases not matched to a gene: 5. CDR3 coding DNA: TGTGCCACCAGCGGGGGGACTAGCGGGAAGAATGAGCAGTTCTTC. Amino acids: CATSGGTSGKNEQFF.

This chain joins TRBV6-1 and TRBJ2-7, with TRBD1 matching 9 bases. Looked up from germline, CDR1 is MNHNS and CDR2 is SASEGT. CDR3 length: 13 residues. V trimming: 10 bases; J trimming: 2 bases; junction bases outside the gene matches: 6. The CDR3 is CATGDRVTYEQYV. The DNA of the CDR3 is TGTGCCACCGGGGACAGGGTAACCTACGAGCAGTACGTC.

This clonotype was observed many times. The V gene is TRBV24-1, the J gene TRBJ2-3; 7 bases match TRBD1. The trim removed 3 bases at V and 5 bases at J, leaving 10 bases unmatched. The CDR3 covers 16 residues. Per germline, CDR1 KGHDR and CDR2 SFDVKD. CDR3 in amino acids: CATSDPSTGVGDTQYF. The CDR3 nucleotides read TGTGCCACCAGTGATCCAAGCACAGGGGTTGGAGATACGCAGTATTTT.

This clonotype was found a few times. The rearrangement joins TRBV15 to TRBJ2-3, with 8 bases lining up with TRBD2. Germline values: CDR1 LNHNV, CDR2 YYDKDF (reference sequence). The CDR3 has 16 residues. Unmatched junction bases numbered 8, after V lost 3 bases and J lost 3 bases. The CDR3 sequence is CATSRGSAGVTDTQYF. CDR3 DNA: TGTGCCACCAGCAGGGGGTCAGCGGGAGTGACAGATACGCAGTATTTT.

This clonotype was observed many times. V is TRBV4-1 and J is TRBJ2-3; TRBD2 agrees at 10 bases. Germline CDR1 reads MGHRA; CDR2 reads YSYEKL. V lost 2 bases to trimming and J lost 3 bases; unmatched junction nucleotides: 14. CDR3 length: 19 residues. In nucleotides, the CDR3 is TGCGCCAGCAGCCAATCCCCTAGCGGGAGCGTAATATCGACAGATACGCAGTATTTT. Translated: CASSQSPSGSVISTDTQYF.

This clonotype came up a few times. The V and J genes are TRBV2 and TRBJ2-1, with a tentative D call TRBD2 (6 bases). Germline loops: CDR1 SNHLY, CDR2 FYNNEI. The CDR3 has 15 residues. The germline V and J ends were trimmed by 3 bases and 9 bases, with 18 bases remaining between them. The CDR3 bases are TGTGCCAGCAGTGACGGACTACAACGTTCGAGTGAGCAGTTCTTC. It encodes CASSDGLQRSSEQFF.

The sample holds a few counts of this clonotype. The CDR3 DNA sequence: TGCAGTGCCCCCCAGTGGGCGGCACAAGAGACCCAGTACTTC. Its protein is CSAPQWAAQETQYF. The rearrangement uses TRBV20-1 and TRBJ2-5, with D unresolved. The CDR3 contains 14 residues. V was clipped by 6 bases and J by 2 bases, with 16 bases between them. Germline V gene lookup returns CDR1 DFQATT and CDR2 SNEGSKA (reference sequence).

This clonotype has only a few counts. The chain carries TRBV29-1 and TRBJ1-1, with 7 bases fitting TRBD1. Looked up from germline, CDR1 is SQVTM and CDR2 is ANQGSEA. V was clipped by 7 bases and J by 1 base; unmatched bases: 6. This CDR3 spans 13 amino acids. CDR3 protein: CSAWDSANTEAFF. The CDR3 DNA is TGCAGCGCTTGGGACAGTGCGAACACTGAAGCTTTCTTT.

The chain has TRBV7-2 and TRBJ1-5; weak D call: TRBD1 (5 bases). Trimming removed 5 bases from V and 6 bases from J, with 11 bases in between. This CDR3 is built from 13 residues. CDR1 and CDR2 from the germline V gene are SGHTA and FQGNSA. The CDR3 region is CASSEQVSQPQHF. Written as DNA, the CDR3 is TGTGCCAGCAGCGAACAGGTCTCTCAGCCCCAGCATTTT.

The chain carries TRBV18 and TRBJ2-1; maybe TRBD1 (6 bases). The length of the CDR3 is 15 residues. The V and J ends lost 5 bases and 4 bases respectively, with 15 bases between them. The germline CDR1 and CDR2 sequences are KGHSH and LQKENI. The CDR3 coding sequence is TGTGCCAGCTCAGTGACCGGGACACCTTACAATGAGCAGTTCTTC. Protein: CASSVTGTPYNEQFF.

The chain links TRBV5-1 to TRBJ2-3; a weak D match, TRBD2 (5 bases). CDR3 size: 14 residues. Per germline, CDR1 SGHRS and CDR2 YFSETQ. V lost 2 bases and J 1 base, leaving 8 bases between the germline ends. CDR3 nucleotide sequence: TGCGCCAGCAGCTTTACTAGTGGCACAGATACGCAGTATTTT. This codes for CASSFTSGTDTQYF.

The chain's CDR3 is CASSLGGQIEQYV. As DNA, the CDR3 is TGTGCCAGCAGCTTGGGGGGACAGATCGAGCAGTACGTC. The chain is built from TRBV11-2 and TRBJ2-7, with TRBD1 as a possible D gene (7 bases). Germline V CDR1 and CDR2: SGHAT, FQNNGV. The CDR3 totals 13 residues. V lost 3 bases, J lost 6 bases, and 12 bases lay in between.

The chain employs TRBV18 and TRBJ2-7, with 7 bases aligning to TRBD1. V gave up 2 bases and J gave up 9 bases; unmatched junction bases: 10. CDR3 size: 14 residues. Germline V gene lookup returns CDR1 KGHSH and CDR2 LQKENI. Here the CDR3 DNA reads TGTGCCAGCTCACCAGGTCGGGACAGAGATTGGCAGTACTTC. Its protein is CASSPGRDRDWQYF.

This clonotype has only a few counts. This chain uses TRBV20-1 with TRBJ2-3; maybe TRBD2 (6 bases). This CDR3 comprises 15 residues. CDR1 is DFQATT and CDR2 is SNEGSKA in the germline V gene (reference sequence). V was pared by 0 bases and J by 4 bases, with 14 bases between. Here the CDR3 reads CSARDYAGSPDTQYF. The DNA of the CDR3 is TGCAGTGCTAGAGATTACGCGGGAAGCCCAGATACGCAGTATTTT.

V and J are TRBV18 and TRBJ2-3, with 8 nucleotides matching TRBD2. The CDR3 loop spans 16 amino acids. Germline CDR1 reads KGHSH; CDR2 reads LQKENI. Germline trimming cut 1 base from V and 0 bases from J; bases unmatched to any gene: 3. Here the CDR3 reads CASSPRPGGSTDTQYF. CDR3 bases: TGTGCCAGCTCACCACGCCCGGGAGGGAGCACAGATACGCAGTATTTT.